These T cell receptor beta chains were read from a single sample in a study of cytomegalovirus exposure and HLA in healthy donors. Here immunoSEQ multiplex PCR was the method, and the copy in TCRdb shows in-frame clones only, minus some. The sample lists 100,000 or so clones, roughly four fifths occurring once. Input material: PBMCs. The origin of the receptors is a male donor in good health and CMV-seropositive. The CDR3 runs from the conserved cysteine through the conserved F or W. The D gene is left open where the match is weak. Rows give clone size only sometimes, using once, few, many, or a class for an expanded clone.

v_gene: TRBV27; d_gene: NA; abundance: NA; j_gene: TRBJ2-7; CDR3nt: TGTGCCAGCCCCAGCTTCCTCCTCAGGGGCACCCACTACGAGCAGTACTTC; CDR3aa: CASPSFLLRGTHYEQYF
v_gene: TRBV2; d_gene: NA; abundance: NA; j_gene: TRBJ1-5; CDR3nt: TGTGCCAGCAGTACACAGGGTACGAATCAGCCCCAGCATTTT; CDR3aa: CASSTQGTNQPQHF
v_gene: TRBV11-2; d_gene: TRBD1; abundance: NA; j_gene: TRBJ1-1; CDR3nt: TGTGCCAGCAGCCCGGGACAGATGAACACTGAAGCTTTCTTT; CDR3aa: CASSPGQMNTEAFF
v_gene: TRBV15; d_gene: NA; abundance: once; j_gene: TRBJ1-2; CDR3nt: TGTGCCACCAGCAGAGATGGTGGGGCGCTTATCGGCTACACCTTC; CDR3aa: CATSRDGGALIGYTF
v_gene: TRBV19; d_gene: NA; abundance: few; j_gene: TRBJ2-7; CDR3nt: TGTGCCAGTAGTCCCCGGGCAGGGCCGGGCGAGCAGTACTTC; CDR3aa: CASSPRAGPGEQYF
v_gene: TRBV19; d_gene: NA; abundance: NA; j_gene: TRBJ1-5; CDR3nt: TGTGCCAGTAACGGGGAAAGCAATCAGCCCCAGCATTTT; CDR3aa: CASNGESNQPQHF
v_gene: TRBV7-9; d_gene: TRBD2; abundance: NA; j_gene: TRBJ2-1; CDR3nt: TGTGCCAGCAGCTTAGTCAGCGGGGGCAGAAATGAGCAGTTCTTC; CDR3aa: CASSLVSGGRNEQFF
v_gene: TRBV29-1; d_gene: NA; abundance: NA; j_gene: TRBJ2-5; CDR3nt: TGCAGCGTTGAAGGCATCGACGGTGGGGCGGACCGCGTAGTGGAGACCCAGTACTTC; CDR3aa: CSVEGIDGGADRVVETQYF
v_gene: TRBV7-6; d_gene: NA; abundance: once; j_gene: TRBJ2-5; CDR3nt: TGTGCCAGCAGCTTAGGGCTCACCGCAGGGACCCAGTACTTC; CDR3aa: CASSLGLTAGTQYF
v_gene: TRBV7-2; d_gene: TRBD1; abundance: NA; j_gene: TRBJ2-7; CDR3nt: TGTGCCAGCAGCTATGACAGGGTTGGGGAGCAGTACTTC; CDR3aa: CASSYDRVGEQYF
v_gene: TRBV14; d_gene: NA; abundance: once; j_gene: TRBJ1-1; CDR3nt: TGTGCCAGCAGCCATCCATTTACTCCTGAAGCTTTCTTT; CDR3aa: CASSHPFTPEAFF
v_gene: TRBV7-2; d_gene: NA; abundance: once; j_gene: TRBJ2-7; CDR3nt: TGTGCCAGCAGGCGGGACTTGGGGCAGCACGAGCAGTACTTC; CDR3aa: CASRRDLGQHEQYF
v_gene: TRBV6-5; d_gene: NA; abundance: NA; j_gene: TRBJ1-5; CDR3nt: TGTGCCAGCAGTTACAAAACACCTCTGAGGAATCAGCCCCAGCATTTT; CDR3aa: CASSYKTPLRNQPQHF
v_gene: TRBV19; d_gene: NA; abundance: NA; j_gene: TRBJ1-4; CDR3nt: TGTGCCAGTAGTATGCGCAGGGCCTATAATGAAAAACTGTTTTTT; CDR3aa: CASSMRRAYNEKLFF
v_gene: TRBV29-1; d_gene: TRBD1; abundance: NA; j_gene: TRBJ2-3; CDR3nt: TGCAGCGTTGACGACAGGGGGGGTACAGATACGCAGTATTTT; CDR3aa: CSVDDRGGTDTQYF
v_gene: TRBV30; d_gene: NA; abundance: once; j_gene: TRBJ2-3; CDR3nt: TGTGCCTGGAGTCTGGCCGGGGTAGATACGCAGTATTTT; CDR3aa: CAWSLAGVDTQYF
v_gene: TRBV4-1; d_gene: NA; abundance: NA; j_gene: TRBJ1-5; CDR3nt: TGCGCCAGCAGCCAAGCCTTCCAGGGATTACCTAATCAGCCCCAGCATTTT; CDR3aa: CASSQAFQGLPNQPQHF
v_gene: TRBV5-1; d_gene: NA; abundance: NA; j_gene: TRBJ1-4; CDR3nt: TGCGCCAGCAGCGTCGACAGTCCTAATGAAAAACTGTTTTTT; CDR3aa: CASSVDSPNEKLFF
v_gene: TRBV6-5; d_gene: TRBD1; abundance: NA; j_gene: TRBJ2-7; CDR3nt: TGTGCCAGCAGAGACAGGGTATCCTACGAGCAGTACTTC; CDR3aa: CASRDRVSYEQYF
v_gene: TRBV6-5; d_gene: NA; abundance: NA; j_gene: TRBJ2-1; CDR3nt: TGTGCCAGCAGTCCCCCGCGCTCCCTCTCGTTCTTC; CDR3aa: CASSPPRSLSFF
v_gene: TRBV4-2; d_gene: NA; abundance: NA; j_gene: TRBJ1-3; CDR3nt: TGTGCCAGCAGCGCAGGGTTTACTGGAAACACCATATATTTT; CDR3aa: CASSAGFTGNTIYF
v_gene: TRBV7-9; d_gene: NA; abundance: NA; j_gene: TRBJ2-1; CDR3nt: TGTGCCAGCAGCTCCGGAGGCTCCTACAATGAGCAGTTCTTC; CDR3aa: CASSSGGSYNEQFF
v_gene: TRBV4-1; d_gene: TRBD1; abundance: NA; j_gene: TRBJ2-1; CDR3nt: TGCGCCAGCAGCAACTTTGGGACAGGGAGGCAGAATGAGCAGTTCTTC; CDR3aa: CASSNFGTGRQNEQFF
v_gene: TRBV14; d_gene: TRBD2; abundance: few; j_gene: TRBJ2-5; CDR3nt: TGTGCCAGCAGCCAAGGATTTATTAGCGGGGGGATCGGAGAGACCCAGTACTTC; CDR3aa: CASSQGFISGGIGETQYF